The clone carrying this T cell receptor beta chain counts as medium-sized. No antigen is known for it. Unique molecular identifiers were used to barcode this TCRbeta library. A single record per CDR3 protein comes from TCRdb applying MiXCR to the PCR reads. This table holds 7,500 to 9,500 distinct CDR3 sequences, roughly 30% found once. The germline gives CDR1 SGHRS, CDR2 YFSETQ. The ends were cut back, 0 bases at V and 12 bases at J, with 12 bases in the middle. CDR3 length equals 13 residues. The sample comes from a study of T-cell reconstitution after alpha-beta-depleted transplantation in children. Regarding the study as a whole: Certain patients had high TCRbeta diversity at day 60, and it came from recipient T cells and thymic progenitors that survived. T-cell counts and diversity at one year post-transplant came mainly from newly produced T cells.

The TCR originated in a boy younger than two who had a stem cell transplant for SCID, so the T cells may come from the graft donor. The V and J genes are TRBV5-1 and TRBJ2-2; no clear D gene. Material: peripheral blood, obtained 60 days after TCRalphabeta/CD19-depleted stem cell transplant. In DNA form, the CDR3 reads TGCGCCAGCAGCTTGGCCGGCAGAGGAAAGCTGTTTTTT. Translated: CASSLAGRGKLFF.